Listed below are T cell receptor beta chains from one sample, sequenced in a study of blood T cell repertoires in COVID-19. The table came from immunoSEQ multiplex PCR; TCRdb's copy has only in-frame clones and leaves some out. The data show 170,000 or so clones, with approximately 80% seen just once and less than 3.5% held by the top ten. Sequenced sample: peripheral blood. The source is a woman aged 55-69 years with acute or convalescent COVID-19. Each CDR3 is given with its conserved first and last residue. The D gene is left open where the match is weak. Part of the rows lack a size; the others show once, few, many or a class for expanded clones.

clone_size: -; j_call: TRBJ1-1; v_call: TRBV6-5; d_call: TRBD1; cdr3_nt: TGTGCCAGCAGTTACTCAGGACAGGGCAACACTGAAGCTTTCTTT; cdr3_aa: CASSYSGQGNTEAFF
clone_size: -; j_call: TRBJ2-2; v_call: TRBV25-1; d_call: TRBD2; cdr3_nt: TGTGCCAGCACTCGAGGGACTAGCGGGACGAACACCGGGGAGCTGTTTTTT; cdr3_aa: CASTRGTSGTNTGELFF
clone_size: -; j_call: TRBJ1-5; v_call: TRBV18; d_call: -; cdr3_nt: TGTGCCAGCTCACCCGCTACGGGCATGGGGGGACGGGGGCAGCCCCAGCATTTT; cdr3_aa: CASSPATGMGGRGQPQHF
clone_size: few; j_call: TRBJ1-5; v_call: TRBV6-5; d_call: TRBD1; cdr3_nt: TGTGCCAGCAGTTACACAGGGGGGTCCAATCAGCCCCAGCATTTT; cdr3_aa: CASSYTGGSNQPQHF
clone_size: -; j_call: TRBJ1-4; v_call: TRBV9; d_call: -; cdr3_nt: TGTGCCAGCAGCGCCGGACAGCCAAATGAAAAACTGTTTTTT; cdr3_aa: CASSAGQPNEKLFF
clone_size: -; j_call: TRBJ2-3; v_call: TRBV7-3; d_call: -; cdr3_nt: TGTGCCAGCAGCTTAAGCCCCCGGAGCACAGATACGCAGTATTTT; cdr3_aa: CASSLSPRSTDTQYF
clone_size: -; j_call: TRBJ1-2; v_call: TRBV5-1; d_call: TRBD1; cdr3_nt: TGCGCCAGCAGCTTGGTGCAGGGGGCTAACTATGGCTACACCTTC; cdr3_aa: CASSLVQGANYGYTF
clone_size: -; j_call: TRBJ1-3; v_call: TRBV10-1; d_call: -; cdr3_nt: TGCGCCAGCCCAAGGGGGAAGCGCTCTGGAAACACCATATATTTT; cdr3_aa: CASPRGKRSGNTIYF
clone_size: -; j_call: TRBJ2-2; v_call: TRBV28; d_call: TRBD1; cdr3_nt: TGTGCCAGCAGTATATCCGGGACAGGGGCCGGGGAGCTGTTTTTT; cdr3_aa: CASSISGTGAGELFF
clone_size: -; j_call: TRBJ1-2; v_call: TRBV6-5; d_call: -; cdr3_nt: TGTGCCAGCAGTTACTCGAACCGGCCAGGGCGGAATGGCTACACCTTC; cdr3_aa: CASSYSNRPGRNGYTF
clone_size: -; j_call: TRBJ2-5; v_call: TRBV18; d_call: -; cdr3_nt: TGTGCCAGCTCGCCACCGAACAGGGTGGATGGGGAGACCCAGTACTTC; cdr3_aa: CASSPPNRVDGETQYF
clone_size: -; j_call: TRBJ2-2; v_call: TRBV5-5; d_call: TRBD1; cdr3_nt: TGTGCCAGCAGCTTTGACAGGGCGAACACCGGGGAGCTGTTTTTT; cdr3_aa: CASSFDRANTGELFF
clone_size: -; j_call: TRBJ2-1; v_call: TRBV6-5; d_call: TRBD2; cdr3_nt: TGTGCCAGCAGTTATCGGCGGGGGGCAAATGAGCAGTTCTTC; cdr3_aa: CASSYRRGANEQFF
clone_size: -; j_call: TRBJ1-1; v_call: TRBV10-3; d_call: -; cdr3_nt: TGTGCCATCAGTGAGTCCGGAGTCGGGGGTCTTTTCAGGACTGAAGCTTTCTTT; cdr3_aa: CAISESGVGGLFRTEAFF
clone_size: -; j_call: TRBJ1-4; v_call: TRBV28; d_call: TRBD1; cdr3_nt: TGTGCCAGCAGTTCCGCTGGACAGGGAGGTGAAAAACTGTTTTTT; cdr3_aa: CASSSAGQGGEKLFF
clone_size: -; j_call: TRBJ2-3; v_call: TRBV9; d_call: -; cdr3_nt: TGTGCCAGCAGCGAAAGTATGGCTGATACGCAGTATTTT; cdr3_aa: CASSESMADTQYF
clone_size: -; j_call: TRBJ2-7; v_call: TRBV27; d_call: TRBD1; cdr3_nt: TGTGCCAGCACGGACAGGGGGTACGAGCAGTACTTC; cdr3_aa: CASTDRGYEQYF
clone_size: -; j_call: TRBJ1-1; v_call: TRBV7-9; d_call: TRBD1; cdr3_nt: TGTGCCAGCAGCTCCGGACAGGGGGGGACTTTCTTT; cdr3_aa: CASSSGQGGTFF
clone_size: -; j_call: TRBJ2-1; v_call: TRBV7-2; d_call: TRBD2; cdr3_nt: TGTGCCAGCAGCCCCCGACTAGCGGGGGACAATGAGCAGTTCTTC; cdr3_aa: CASSPRLAGDNEQFF
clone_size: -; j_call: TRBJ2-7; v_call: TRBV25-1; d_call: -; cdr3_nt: TGTGCCAGCAGTGACAGGGCCTACTCCTACGAGCAGTACTTC; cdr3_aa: CASSDRAYSYEQYF
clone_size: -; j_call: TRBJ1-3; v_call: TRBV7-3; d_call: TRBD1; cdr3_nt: TGTGCCAGCAGCCCTGGGGCACAGGGGGGGCGAAACACCATATATTTT; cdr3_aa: CASSPGAQGGRNTIYF
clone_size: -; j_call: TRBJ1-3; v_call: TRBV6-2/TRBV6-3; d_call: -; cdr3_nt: TGTGCCAGCAGTTTTGGGGACTCCGGAAACACCATATATTTT; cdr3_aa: CASSFGDSGNTIYF
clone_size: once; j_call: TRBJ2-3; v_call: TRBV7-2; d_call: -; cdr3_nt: TGTGCCAGCAGCCCGGACTTTTTTTCGCAGTATTTT; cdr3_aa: CASSPDFFSQYF
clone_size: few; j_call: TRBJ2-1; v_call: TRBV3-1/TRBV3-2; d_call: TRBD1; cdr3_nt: TGTGCCAGCAGCCAACGGACAGGGGTATGGAATGAGCAGTTCTTC; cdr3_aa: CASSQRTGVWNEQFF
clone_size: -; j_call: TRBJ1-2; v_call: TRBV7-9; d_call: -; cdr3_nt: TGTGCCAGCAGCCCTTACGGGGGTGGCTACACCTTC; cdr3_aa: CASSPYGGGYTF
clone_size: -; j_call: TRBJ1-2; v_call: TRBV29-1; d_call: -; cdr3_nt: TGCAGCGTAGTCCCTTTTGACCAGGGCAATGGCTACACCTTC; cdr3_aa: CSVVPFDQGNGYTF
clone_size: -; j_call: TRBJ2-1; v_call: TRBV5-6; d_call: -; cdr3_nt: TGTGCCAGCAGCTTTCAGGGAACCAATGAGCAGTTCTTC; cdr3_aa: CASSFQGTNEQFF
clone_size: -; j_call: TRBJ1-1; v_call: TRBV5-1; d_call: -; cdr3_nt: TGCGCCAGCAGCTTGGTGGGGGGGTCCAACACTGAAGCTTTCTTT; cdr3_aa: CASSLVGGSNTEAFF
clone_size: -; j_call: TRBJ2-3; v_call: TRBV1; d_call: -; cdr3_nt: TGCACCATTGAAGGGGCGGTTAGCACAGATACGCAGTATTTT; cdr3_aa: CTIEGAVSTDTQYF
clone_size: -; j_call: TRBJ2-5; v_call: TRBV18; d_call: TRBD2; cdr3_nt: TGTGCCAGCTCACCTAGCGGGGAGACCCAGTACTTC; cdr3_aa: CASSPSGETQYF
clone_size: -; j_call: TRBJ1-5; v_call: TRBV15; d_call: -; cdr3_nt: TGTGCCACCAGCGGAGAGGGACACAACAATCAGCCCCAGCATTTT; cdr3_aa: CATSGEGHNNQPQHF
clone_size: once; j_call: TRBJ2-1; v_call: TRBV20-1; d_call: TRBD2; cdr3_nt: TGCAGTGCTAGTCAATCTAGCGGGCGATACAATGAGCAGTTCTTC; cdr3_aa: CSASQSSGRYNEQFF
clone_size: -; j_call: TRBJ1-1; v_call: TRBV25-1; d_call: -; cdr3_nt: TGTGCCAGCAGTGAATATCAGGGGAACACTGAAGCTTTCTTT; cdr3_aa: CASSEYQGNTEAFF
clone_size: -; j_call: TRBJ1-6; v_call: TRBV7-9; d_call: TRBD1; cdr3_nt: TGTGCCAGCAGCCGGGACAGGGGGAACTCACCCCTCCACTTT; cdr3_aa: CASSRDRGNSPLHF
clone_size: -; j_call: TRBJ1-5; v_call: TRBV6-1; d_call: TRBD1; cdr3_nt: TGTGCCAGCAGTGAAAACAGGGGAAGGAATCAGCCCCAGCATTTT; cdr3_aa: CASSENRGRNQPQHF
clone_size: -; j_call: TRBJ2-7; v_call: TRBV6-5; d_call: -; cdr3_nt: TGTGCCAGCAGTTACTCGAGACTGTCGGGCTACGAGCAGTACTTC; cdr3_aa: CASSYSRLSGYEQYF
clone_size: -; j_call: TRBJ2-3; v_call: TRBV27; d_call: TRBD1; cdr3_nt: TGTGCCAGCAGTCCCGGGACAGGATACGGTAGCACAGATACGCAGTATTTT; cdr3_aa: CASSPGTGYGSTDTQYF
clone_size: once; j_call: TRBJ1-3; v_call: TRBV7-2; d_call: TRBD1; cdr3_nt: TGTGCCAGCAGCTTAGATCCCCGGGACAGGGTCTCTGGAAACACCATATATTTT; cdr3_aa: CASSLDPRDRVSGNTIYF
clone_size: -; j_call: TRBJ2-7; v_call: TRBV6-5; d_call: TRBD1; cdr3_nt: TGTGCCAGCGGGACAGGGAGGAGCTCCTACGAGCAGTACTTC; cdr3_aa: CASGTGRSSYEQYF
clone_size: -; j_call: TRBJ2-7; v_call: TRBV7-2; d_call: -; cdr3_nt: TGTGCCAGCAGCTCGGACAGTGCCTACGAGCAGTACTTC; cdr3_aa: CASSSDSAYEQYF
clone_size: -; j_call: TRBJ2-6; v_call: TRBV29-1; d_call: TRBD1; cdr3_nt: TGCAGCGTTGAAAACCTCCGGGACAGGGGTATCTCTGGGGCCAACGTCCTGACTTTC; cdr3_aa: CSVENLRDRGISGANVLTF
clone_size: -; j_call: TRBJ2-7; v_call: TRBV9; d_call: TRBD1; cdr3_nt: TGTGCCAGCAGCGTCGGGACGGACAGGGGGTTCTACGAACAGTACTTC; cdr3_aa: CASSVGTDRGFYEQYF
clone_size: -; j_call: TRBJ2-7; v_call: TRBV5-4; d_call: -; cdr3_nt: TGTGCCAGCAGCTTGGCCGAGACTGACTACGAGCAGTACTTC; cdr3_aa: CASSLAETDYEQYF
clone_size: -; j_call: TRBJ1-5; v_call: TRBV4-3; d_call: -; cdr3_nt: TGCGCCAGCAGCCATCCCCGACAGGACAATCAGCCCCAGCATTTT; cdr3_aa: CASSHPRQDNQPQHF
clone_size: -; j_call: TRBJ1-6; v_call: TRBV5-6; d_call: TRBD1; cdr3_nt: TGTGCCAGCAGGACGACAGGGGCCTATTCACCCCTCCACTTT; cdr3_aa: CASRTTGAYSPLHF
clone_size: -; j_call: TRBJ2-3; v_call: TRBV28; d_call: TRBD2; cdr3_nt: TGTGCCAGCGTCGATCTAGCGGGGGGCACAGATACGCAGTATTTT; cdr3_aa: CASVDLAGGTDTQYF
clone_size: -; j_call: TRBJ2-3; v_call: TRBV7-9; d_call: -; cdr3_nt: TGTGCCAGCAGCTCAACAAGACTAGTTACGCAGTATTTT; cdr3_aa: CASSSTRLVTQYF
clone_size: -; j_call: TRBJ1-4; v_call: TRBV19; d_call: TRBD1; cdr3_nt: TGTGCCAGTAGGAACGCCAGGGGGTTGGTGAGTGATGAAAAACTGTTTTTT; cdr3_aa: CASRNARGLVSDEKLFF
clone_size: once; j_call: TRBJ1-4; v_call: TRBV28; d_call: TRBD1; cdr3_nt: TGTGCCAGCAGTTCAAGACAGGGAGGTGAAAAACTGTTTTTT; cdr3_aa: CASSSRQGGEKLFF
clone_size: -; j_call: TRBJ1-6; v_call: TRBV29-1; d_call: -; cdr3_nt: TGCAGCGTGAGGACAGCTAATTCACCCCTCCACTTT; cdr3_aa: CSVRTANSPLHF